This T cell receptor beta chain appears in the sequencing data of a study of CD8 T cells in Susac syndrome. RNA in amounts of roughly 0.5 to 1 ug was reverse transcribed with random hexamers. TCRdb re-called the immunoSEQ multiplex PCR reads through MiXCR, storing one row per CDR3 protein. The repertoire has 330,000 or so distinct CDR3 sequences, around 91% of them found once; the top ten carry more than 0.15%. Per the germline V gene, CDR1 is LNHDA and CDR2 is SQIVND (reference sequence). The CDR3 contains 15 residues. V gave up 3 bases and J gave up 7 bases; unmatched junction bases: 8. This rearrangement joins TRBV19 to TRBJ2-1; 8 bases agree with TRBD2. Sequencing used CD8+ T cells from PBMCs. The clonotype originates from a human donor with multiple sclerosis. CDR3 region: CASSIYGSGANEQFF. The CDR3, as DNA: TGTGCCAGTAGTATTTACGGTAGCGGGGCGAATGAGCAGTTCTTC.